This TCR beta chain came from a study of T cell responses to AZD1222 COVID-19 vaccine. At the level of the study: Second doses were pooled across both intervals (about 4 or about 12 weeks). Overall study results and limits: Nearly half of the spike-specific TCRs reportedly recognize variant regions that carry no mutations. Females made up more of the donors, who were largely white British, and clonal diversity may have come out too low. Compared with day 0, the breadth and depth of the Spike-specific TCR repertoire rose significantly after two doses of AZD1222.

To note about this clone: Its antigen is unidentified.

CDR1 is MNHEY, CDR2 SVGEGT, per germline. The V and J ends lost 4 bases and 5 bases respectively, with 11 bases between them. There are 13 residues in the CDR3. This table comes from immunoSEQ multiplex PCR, and its TCRdb copy is limited to in-frame clones, with some not included. Of roughly 180,000 clones listed, 75% to 95% were seen once; the top ten hold approximately 2.9%. This TCR derives from an adult in good health. This chain connects TRBV6-2 or TRBV6-3 to TRBJ1-1; unclear D gene. Sequencing was performed on peripheral blood, taken on day 0 of AZD1222 vaccination. CDR3 DNA: TGTGCCAGCAGTTCCTTCTTGTGGACTGAAGCTTTCTTT. It is translated as CASSSFLWTEAFF.